The source of this T cell receptor beta chain is a study of T cells in Graves' hyperthyroidism and ophthalmopathy. On this clonotype: Its antigen is unknown.

The germline gives CDR1 DFQATT, CDR2 SNEGSKA (reference sequence). Trimming cost V 3 bases and J 2 bases; bases outside gene matches: 7. CDR3 length: 15 amino acids. Study-wide results and caveats: Ophthalmopathy stood apart from stable hyperthyroidism in a 13 V-J model.

Graves' hyperthyroidism showing no ophthalmopathy progression within 18 months was considered stable. In making diagnoses, clinical symptoms, serum thyroxine and TRAb, thyroid ultrasound and orbital computed tomography were all used. The source material, RNA transcripts, was used to amplify TCR beta CDR3 regions. Researchers ran a first-round RT-PCR on the TCR CDR3 using the HTBI primer set. TCRdb re-analysed the multiplex PCR reads in MiXCR, keeping a single row per CDR3 protein. The data hold 500,000 to 750,000 distinct CDR3 sequences, with around 46% observed a single time. The sequenced sample consisted of peripheral blood or thyroid tissue (not recorded which). This rearrangement joins TRBV20-1 to TRBJ1-2; 9 nucleotides agree with TRBD1. The TCR originated in a woman between 18 and 29 years old with Graves' hyperthyroidism. The CDR3 DNA sequence: TGCAGTGCTAGCGGGACAGGGAGGACGAACTATGGCTACACCTTC. The encoded protein is CSASGTGRTNYGYTF.